This TCR beta chain was observed in a study of control samples from healthy donors and cancer patients. Clones were sequenced by immunoSEQ multiplex PCR, and TCRdb holds only the in-frame ones, with some missing. This table has tens of thousands of clones, about 90% appearing once. The CDR3 runs to 17 residues. Between the trimmed V and J ends, which lost 3 bases and 4 bases, there was a span of 20 bases. Germline CDR1 reads LNHDA; CDR2 reads SQIVND (reference sequence). The material sequenced was PBMCs. This chain uses TRBV19 with TRBJ2-3; possibly TRBD1 for D (6 bases). This clonotype originated in a woman aged 60-75 years with head and neck cancer. The CDR3 spells CASSIDRGGTGSDTQYF. The CDR3 DNA sequence: TGTGCCAGTAGTATCGATAGAGGCGGAACAGGGTCAGATACGCAGTATTTT. Full variable domain (outside the CDR3, taken from reference TRBV19 and TRBJ2-3): DGGITQSPKYLFRKEGQNVTLSCEQNLNHDAMYWYRQDPGQGLRLIYYSQIVNDFQKGDIAEGYSVSREKKESFPLTVTSAQKNPTAFYLCASSIDRGGTGSDTQYFGPGTRLTVL.